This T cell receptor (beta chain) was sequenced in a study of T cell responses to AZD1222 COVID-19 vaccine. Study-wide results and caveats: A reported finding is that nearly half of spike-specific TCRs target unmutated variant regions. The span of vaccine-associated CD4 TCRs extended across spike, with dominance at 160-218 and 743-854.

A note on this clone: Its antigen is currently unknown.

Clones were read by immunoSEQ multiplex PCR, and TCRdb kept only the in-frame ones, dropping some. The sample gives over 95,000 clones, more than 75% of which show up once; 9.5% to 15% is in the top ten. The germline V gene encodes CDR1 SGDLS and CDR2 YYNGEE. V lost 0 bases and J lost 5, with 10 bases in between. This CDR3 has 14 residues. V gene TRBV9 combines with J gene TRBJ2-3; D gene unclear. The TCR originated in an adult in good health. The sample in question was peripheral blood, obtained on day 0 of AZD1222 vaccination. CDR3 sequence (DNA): TGTGCCAGCAGCGTAGTTGCTAGAGGAGATACGCAGTATTTT. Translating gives CASSVVARGDTQYF.